This T cell receptor (beta chain) was profiled in a study of T cells in localized non-small cell lung cancer. Study results and limitations: Tumor trailed uninvolved adjacent lung in T cell clonality, which peaked there. A median of about 60 of the top 100 tumor clones appeared in adjacent lung, which was paired and uninvolved.

The repertoire was sequenced with immunoSEQ multiplex PCR; TCRdb's copy has only in-frame clones and lacks some. The sample shows around 41,000 clones, roughly 86% of them seen only once. As to this clone: Antigen unknown. Sequence at one end of the junction differs from germline and may be a read error.

Germline CDR1 is SSHAT and CDR2 is FNYEAQ (reference sequence). The CDR3 spans 15 residues. The source is a female donor older than 55 with stage I squamous cell lung carcinoma. The V call is TRBV7-7, the J call TRBJ2-7; tentatively, D is TRBD1 (6 bases). The material sequenced was peripheral blood, taken before any cancer treatment. The CDR3 DNA follows: TGTGCTAGCAGCTTCCGGGACATTACCTCCTACGAGCAGTACTTC. It codes for CASSFRDITSYEQYF. Looking up the rest from reference TRBV7-7 and TRBJ2-7 gives the full variable domain: GAGVSQSPRYKVTKRGQDVTLRCDPISSHATLYWYQQALGQGPEFLTYFNYEAQPDKSGLPSDRFSAERPEGSISTLTIQRTEQRDSAMYRCASSFRDITSYEQYFGPGTRLTVT.